This T cell receptor (beta chain) is from a study of Graves' ophthalmopathy and Graves' hyperthyroidism. Turning to this clonotype: What it binds is unknown.

Broader study findings: Blood repertoires reportedly contained most expanded thyroid clonotypes above 0.001 frequency.

Amplification targeted the TCR beta CDR3 regions, with RNA transcripts as the source material. HTBI-primed first-round RT-PCR preceded second-round multiplex PCR. From the multiplex PCR reads, TCRdb called clonotypes with MiXCR, one entry per CDR3 protein. This table has about 230,000 distinct CDR3 sequences, 45% to 55% appearing once. Patients with other autoimmune diseases, uncontrolled infections, pregnancy or lactation were excluded. Sequenced sample: peripheral blood. This sequence was found in an adult man with Graves' ophthalmopathy.

As DNA, the CDR3 is TGTGCCAGCAGCATGCTAGTGGAACCAAACTATGGCTACACCTTC. Its translation is CASSMLVEPNYGYTF. V and J are TRBV28 and TRBJ1-2; no definite D call. Trimming pared 6 bases from V and 2 bases from J, leaving 16 bases between. The CDR3 length is 15 residues. Germline V gene sequence: CDR1 MDHEN, CDR2 SYDVKM.